A selection of T cell receptor beta chains follows, all from one sample in a study of blood T cell repertoires in COVID-19. Measured with immunoSEQ multiplex PCR; TCRdb has only the in-frame clones, and not every one. The table has 250,000 to 350,000 clones, roughly 90% seen once. Sequences were obtained from peripheral blood. These receptor sequences come from a young woman with COVID-19, enrolled during active disease. The CDR3 runs from the conserved cysteine through the conserved F or W. A D gene is named only where the DNA matches it firmly. Rows give clone size only sometimes, using once, few, many, or a class for an expanded clone.

len: 13; j_gene: TRBJ1-5; abundance: NA; d_gene: TRBD1; v_gene: TRBV6-4; CDR3nt: TGTGCCAGCAGCCGCGAGACAGGGTCAAACCAGCATTTT; CDR3aa: CASSRETGSNQHF
len: 12; j_gene: TRBJ1-5; abundance: NA; d_gene: NA; v_gene: TRBV28; CDR3nt: TGTGCCAGCACCCGGGAGGGTCAGCCCCAGCATTTT; CDR3aa: CASTREGQPQHF
len: 12; j_gene: TRBJ1-2; abundance: NA; d_gene: NA; v_gene: TRBV25-1; CDR3nt: TGTGCCAGCAGATACGACAGCTATGGCTACACCTTC; CDR3aa: CASRYDSYGYTF
len: 12; j_gene: TRBJ2-7; abundance: NA; d_gene: NA; v_gene: TRBV28; CDR3nt: TGTGCCAGCAGTGTACAGAACTACGAGCAGTACTTC; CDR3aa: CASSVQNYEQYF
len: 15; j_gene: TRBJ2-7; abundance: NA; d_gene: NA; v_gene: TRBV4-1; CDR3nt: TGCGCCAGCAGCCAAGACCAGGGGCGACCCTACGAGCAGTACTTC; CDR3aa: CASSQDQGRPYEQYF
len: 14; j_gene: TRBJ1-4; abundance: NA; d_gene: TRBD1; v_gene: TRBV28; CDR3nt: TGTGCCAGCAGTTCCAGGGGGCGGAATGAAAAACTGTTTTTT; CDR3aa: CASSSRGRNEKLFF
len: 11; j_gene: TRBJ2-1; abundance: NA; d_gene: TRBD1; v_gene: TRBV20-1; CDR3nt: TGCAGTGCTAGCTTACAGGGGGCTGGAATCTTC; CDR3aa: CSASLQGAGIF
len: 14; j_gene: TRBJ1-2; abundance: NA; d_gene: TRBD1; v_gene: TRBV6-6; CDR3nt: TGTGCCAGCAGCCCCCCCGACAGGGCGGATGGCTACACCTTC; CDR3aa: CASSPPDRADGYTF
len: 15; j_gene: TRBJ1-3; abundance: NA; d_gene: NA; v_gene: TRBV11-2; CDR3nt: TGTGCCAGCAGCTTAGGAGCCGGGACTGGAAACACCATATATTTT; CDR3aa: CASSLGAGTGNTIYF
len: 16; j_gene: TRBJ2-1; abundance: NA; d_gene: TRBD2; v_gene: TRBV5-4; CDR3nt: TGTGCCAGCAGCTTTTTCCCAGCGGGAGGGCCCAATGAGCAGTTCTTC; CDR3aa: CASSFFPAGGPNEQFF
len: 12; j_gene: TRBJ2-3; abundance: NA; d_gene: NA; v_gene: TRBV28; CDR3nt: TGTGCCAGCAGTCCCTCCACAGATACGCAGTATTTT; CDR3aa: CASSPSTDTQYF
len: 17; j_gene: TRBJ1-6; abundance: once; d_gene: NA; v_gene: TRBV5-1; CDR3nt: TGCGCCAGCAGCTTGGGCCCACGGGGGGGAAGGAATTCACCCCTCCACTTT; CDR3aa: CASSLGPRGGRNSPLHF
len: 13; j_gene: TRBJ1-2; abundance: once; d_gene: TRBD1; v_gene: TRBV5-1; CDR3nt: TGCGCCAGCAGCTGGGACAGGGGAAATGACTACACCTTC; CDR3aa: CASSWDRGNDYTF
len: 15; j_gene: TRBJ2-1; abundance: NA; d_gene: TRBD2; v_gene: TRBV19; CDR3nt: TGTGCCAGTAGTTTCAGCGGGAGGGCCCGGGGTGAGCAGTTCTTC; CDR3aa: CASSFSGRARGEQFF
len: 12; j_gene: TRBJ1-2; abundance: NA; d_gene: TRBD1; v_gene: TRBV29-1; CDR3nt: TGCAGCGTTGAGGGACAGGGCTCTGGCTACACCTTC; CDR3aa: CSVEGQGSGYTF
len: 14; j_gene: TRBJ2-7; abundance: NA; d_gene: TRBD1; v_gene: TRBV11-1; CDR3nt: TGTGCCAGCAGTCCCCGGGACAGGACCTACGAGCAGTACTTC; CDR3aa: CASSPRDRTYEQYF
len: 15; j_gene: TRBJ1-1; abundance: NA; d_gene: TRBD1; v_gene: TRBV5-1; CDR3nt: TGCGCCAGCAGCCTTCTGACAGGGACGAACACTGAAGCTTTCTTT; CDR3aa: CASSLLTGTNTEAFF
len: 14; j_gene: TRBJ2-1; abundance: NA; d_gene: TRBD2; v_gene: TRBV25-1; CDR3nt: TGTGCCAGCAGTGGGAAGGGGAGGGACAATGAGCAGTTCTTC; CDR3aa: CASSGKGRDNEQFF
len: 15; j_gene: TRBJ1-2; abundance: NA; d_gene: NA; v_gene: TRBV5-4; CDR3nt: TGTGCCAGCAGCTTGGGAGGAGGAGCTAACTATGGCTACACCTTC; CDR3aa: CASSLGGGANYGYTF
len: 13; j_gene: TRBJ1-3; abundance: NA; d_gene: TRBD1; v_gene: TRBV6-5; CDR3nt: TGTGCCAGCAGGATGACAGGGAGAAACACCATATATTTT; CDR3aa: CASRMTGRNTIYF
len: 15; j_gene: TRBJ2-5; abundance: NA; d_gene: TRBD2; v_gene: TRBV28; CDR3nt: TGTGCCAGCAGTTTATGGTCGGGAGGGGGAGAGACCCAGTACTTC; CDR3aa: CASSLWSGGGETQYF
len: 14; j_gene: TRBJ1-1; abundance: NA; d_gene: NA; v_gene: TRBV5-5; CDR3nt: TGTGCCAGCAGCGCAGGACTTCCGAACACTGAAGCTTTCTTT; CDR3aa: CASSAGLPNTEAFF
len: 15; j_gene: TRBJ2-7; abundance: NA; d_gene: NA; v_gene: TRBV18; CDR3nt: TGTGCCAGCTCACAGACTCGACCGCCCTCCTACGAGCAGTACTTC; CDR3aa: CASSQTRPPSYEQYF
len: 13; j_gene: TRBJ2-7; abundance: NA; d_gene: NA; v_gene: TRBV6-5; CDR3nt: TGTGCCAGCAGTTACGGAGCGGCCTACGAGCAGTACTTC; CDR3aa: CASSYGAAYEQYF
len: 17; j_gene: TRBJ2-1; abundance: NA; d_gene: NA; v_gene: TRBV10-1; CDR3nt: TGCGCCAGCAGTGAAAACAGTGGCCTCCCCACCTACAATGAGCAGTTCTTC; CDR3aa: CASSENSGLPTYNEQFF
len: 15; j_gene: TRBJ2-1; abundance: NA; d_gene: TRBD2; v_gene: TRBV7-3; CDR3nt: TGTGCCAGCAGCTTACTAGCGGCGGCCTACAATGAGCAGTTCTTC; CDR3aa: CASSLLAAAYNEQFF
len: 15; j_gene: TRBJ1-3; abundance: NA; d_gene: TRBD1; v_gene: TRBV3-1/TRBV3-2; CDR3nt: TGTGCCAGCAGCCAAACGGACAGGGCTGGAAACACCATATATTTT; CDR3aa: CASSQTDRAGNTIYF
len: 13; j_gene: TRBJ1-2; abundance: NA; d_gene: TRBD1; v_gene: TRBV19; CDR3nt: TGTGCCAGTAGTACGACAGGGGCTTATGGCTACACCTTC; CDR3aa: CASSTTGAYGYTF
len: 14; j_gene: TRBJ2-7; abundance: NA; d_gene: NA; v_gene: TRBV5-1; CDR3nt: TGCGCCAGCAGCTTGCGGGGGGCCGCCTACGAGCAGTACTTC; CDR3aa: CASSLRGAAYEQYF
len: 18; j_gene: TRBJ1-5; abundance: NA; d_gene: NA; v_gene: TRBV19; CDR3nt: TGTGCCAGTAGTTCCCGCTTCGGACGGGGATTGTGGGATCAGCCCCAGCATTTT; CDR3aa: CASSSRFGRGLWDQPQHF
len: 15; j_gene: TRBJ2-1; abundance: NA; d_gene: TRBD1; v_gene: TRBV7-2; CDR3nt: TGTGCCAGCAGCCTAGCTAGGGGGCGCGTTACTGAGCAGTTCTTC; CDR3aa: CASSLARGRVTEQFF
len: 15; j_gene: TRBJ1-1; abundance: NA; d_gene: NA; v_gene: TRBV6-1; CDR3nt: TGTGCCAGCAGTGAATGGGACAAGATGAACACTGAAGCTTTCTTT; CDR3aa: CASSEWDKMNTEAFF
len: 14; j_gene: TRBJ1-1; abundance: NA; d_gene: TRBD1; v_gene: TRBV7-9; CDR3nt: TGTGCCAGCAGCTTAGGAGGGGGCAACACTGAAGCTTTCTTT; CDR3aa: CASSLGGGNTEAFF
len: 17; j_gene: TRBJ2-3; abundance: NA; d_gene: NA; v_gene: TRBV20-1; CDR3nt: TGCAGTGCTAGTCTCCCCTGGGGCGGGACGGTCGCAGATACGCAGTATTTT; CDR3aa: CSASLPWGGTVADTQYF
len: 16; j_gene: TRBJ2-1; abundance: NA; d_gene: NA; v_gene: TRBV23-1; CDR3nt: TGCGCCAGCAGTCACCCTTCTATCCTGCTTTACAATGAGCAGTTCTTC; CDR3aa: CASSHPSILLYNEQFF
len: 16; j_gene: TRBJ2-3; abundance: NA; d_gene: TRBD2; v_gene: TRBV13; CDR3nt: TGTGCCAGCAGCTTAGAGGCTAGCGGGCCCACAGATACGCAGTATTTT; CDR3aa: CASSLEASGPTDTQYF
len: 16; j_gene: TRBJ2-1; abundance: once; d_gene: TRBD1; v_gene: TRBV7-9; CDR3nt: TGTGCCAGCAGCTTAGTAGGGCAGGGGGTGAGAAATGAGCAGTTCTTC; CDR3aa: CASSLVGQGVRNEQFF
len: 16; j_gene: TRBJ2-1; abundance: NA; d_gene: TRBD2; v_gene: TRBV9; CDR3nt: TGTGCCAGCAGCGTAGAAGGTAGCGGGAGTTACAATGAGCAGTTCTTC; CDR3aa: CASSVEGSGSYNEQFF
len: 14; j_gene: TRBJ1-2; abundance: NA; d_gene: NA; v_gene: TRBV11-1; CDR3nt: TGTGCCAGCAGCTTAGCGGTGTCCGGCGGGGGCTACACCTTC; CDR3aa: CASSLAVSGGGYTF
len: 12; j_gene: TRBJ1-4; abundance: NA; d_gene: NA; v_gene: TRBV28; CDR3nt: TGTGCCAGCAGTTCGGGTCCTGAAAAACTGTTTTTT; CDR3aa: CASSSGPEKLFF
len: 15; j_gene: TRBJ1-3; abundance: NA; d_gene: NA; v_gene: TRBV4-1; CDR3nt: TGCGCCAGCAGCGATACAGTTCACTCTGGAAACACCATATATTTT; CDR3aa: CASSDTVHSGNTIYF
len: 15; j_gene: TRBJ2-7; abundance: NA; d_gene: TRBD1; v_gene: TRBV10-3; CDR3nt: TGTGCCATCAGTGATGGGACAGGGATCACCTACGAGCAGTACTTC; CDR3aa: CAISDGTGITYEQYF
len: 15; j_gene: TRBJ1-1; abundance: NA; d_gene: TRBD1; v_gene: TRBV5-6; CDR3nt: TGTGCCAGCAGCTTTTACAGGGGAATGAACACTGAAGCTTTCTTT; CDR3aa: CASSFYRGMNTEAFF
len: 17; j_gene: TRBJ2-1; abundance: NA; d_gene: NA; v_gene: TRBV11-2; CDR3nt: TGTGCCAGCAGCTTAGTTGGACAAGGAAGCTCCTACAATGAGCAGTTCTTC; CDR3aa: CASSLVGQGSSYNEQFF